These 22 T cell receptor beta chains came from one sample sequenced in a study of cytomegalovirus exposure and HLA in healthy donors. Both 60 Vbeta primers and 13 Jbeta primers went into the PCR. Method: immunoSEQ multiplex PCR; TCRdb's copy keeps in-frame clones and lacks some. The data contain 150,000 to 200,000 clones, 80% of them singletons. The sample consisted of PBMCs. The source is a woman aged 35 to 49 in good health and CMV-seronegative.

This clone showed up just a few times. The chain combines TRBV5-5 with TRBJ2-7, with D perhaps TRBD2 (8 bases). V was pared by 6 bases and J by 6 bases, with 22 bases between. This CDR3 spans 15 amino acids. Germline CDR1 SGHKS, CDR2 YYEKEE (reference sequence). This CDR3 is CASTPGGGFLGEQYF. Written as DNA, the CDR3 is TGTGCCAGCACTCCGGGAGGGGGCTTCTTAGGCGAGCAGTACTTC.

The J gene is TRBJ2-7, the V gene TRBV4-3, with D possibly matching TRBD1 (6 bases). Germline lookup yields CDR1 LGHNA and CDR2 YSLEER. The CDR3 spans 15 residues. The ends were cut back, 1 base at V and 4 bases at J, with 14 bases in the middle. For the CDR3, the DNA is TGCGCCAGCAGCCAAGGAATGAGGGGGACGTACGAGCAGTACTTC. Its protein product is CASSQGMRGTYEQYF.

The genes are TRBV7-2 and TRBJ2-7; 11 nucleotides align to TRBD2. Losses at the gene ends were 0 bases for V and 5 bases for J; bases not matched to a gene: 12. This CDR3 comprises 18 residues. Germline CDR1 and CDR2: SGHTA and FQGNSA. CDR3 sequence (DNA): TGTGCCAGCAGCTTAGCGGGACCCCTAGCGGGGGGTATGGACGAGCAGTACTTC. Translation: CASSLAGPLAGGMDEQYF.

The chain is built from TRBV28 and TRBJ2-6; 8 bases agree with TRBD1. There are 18 residues in the CDR3. With V trimmed by 7 bases and J by 4 bases, 15 bases remained unmatched. Germline V CDR1 and CDR2: MDHEN, SYDVKM. The CDR3 sequence is CASMSQGAYQTGANVLTF. The CDR3 DNA is TGTGCCAGCATGTCTCAGGGGGCCTACCAAACAGGGGCCAACGTCCTGACTTTC.

The rearrangement joins TRBV2 to TRBJ2-3; maybe TRBD1 (6 bases). CDR1 is SNHLY, CDR2 FYNNEI, per germline. The CDR3 covers 11 residues. Deletions cut 8 bases from V and 5 bases from J, with 8 bases between. The CDR3 coding sequence is TGTGCCAGCCAAGGGGGAGATACGCAGTATTTT. Translation gives CASQGGDTQYF.

In DNA, the CDR3 is TGTGCCAGCAGTGAACTAGCTAGCGGGACATACGAGCAGTACTTC. Encoded protein: CASSELASGTYEQYF. This chain connects TRBV2 to TRBJ2-7; 9 bases map to TRBD2. With 2 bases clipped from V and 4 bases from J, the junction kept 6 bases outside the gene matches. This CDR3 has 15 residues. CDR1 and CDR2 from the germline V gene are SNHLY and FYNNEI.

This clone has only one observation. J is TRBJ1-6 and V is TRBV7-2, with 10 bases matching TRBD1. CDR3 size: 16 residues. The germline CDR1 and CDR2 sequences are SGHTA and FQGNSA. V lost 2 bases, J lost 10 bases, and 8 bases stayed unmatched. For the CDR3, the DNA is TGTGCCAGCAGCTTATCGATGGGACAGGGGAGATCACCCCTCCACTTT. It encodes CASSLSMGQGRSPLHF.

The rearrangement links TRBV28 to TRBJ2-7; 12 positions match TRBD2. Germline CDR1 MDHEN, CDR2 SYDVKM. V lost 6 bases, J lost 4 bases, and 7 bases stayed unmatched. CDR3 length equals 15 residues. The CDR3 spells CASSTRTSGIYEQYF. CDR3 sequence (DNA): TGTGCCAGCAGCACACGGACTAGCGGGATTTACGAGCAGTACTTC.

The genes are TRBV28 and TRBJ1-5, with D possibly TRBD1 on 5 matching bases. Germline V gene lookup returns CDR1 MDHEN and CDR2 SYDVKM. The length of the CDR3 is 14 residues. V lost 5 bases to trimming and J lost 1 base, with 9 bases between them. The CDR3 protein is CASSGGTSNQPQHF. CDR3 DNA sequence: TGTGCCAGCAGTGGGGGGACCAGCAATCAGCCCCAGCATTTT.

The CDR3 region has the DNA TGTGCCAGTACGACAGGGACCGGGGAGCTGTTTTTT. Its protein is CASTTGTGELFF. The genes are TRBV28 and TRBJ2-2; TRBD1 matches at 7 bases. Germline CDR1 MDHEN, CDR2 SYDVKM. After removal of 9 bases from V and 5 bases from J, the junction contained 3 bases not matched to a gene. The CDR3 extends over 12 amino acids.

This chain links TRBV29-1 with TRBJ1-1, with 7 positions matching TRBD1. V gave up 7 bases and J gave up 3 bases; unmatched junction bases: 8. Germline CDR1 reads SQVTM; CDR2 reads ANQGSEA. This CDR3 comprises 13 residues. The CDR3 protein is CSAGTGDYTEAFF. The CDR3 region has the DNA TGCAGCGCGGGAACAGGGGATTACACTGAAGCTTTCTTT.

This clone was observed once. The CDR3 DNA is TGCGCCAGCAGCTTGGGGGCTGAGGGGACTCTAGACACCATATATTTT. Its protein is CASSLGAEGTLDTIYF. The chain has TRBV5-1 and TRBJ1-3; a weak D match, TRBD1 (5 bases). V lost 0 bases and J 8 bases, leaving 18 bases between the germline ends. Germline values: CDR1 SGHRS, CDR2 YFSETQ. The CDR3 length is 16 residues.

The chain has TRBV7-6 and TRBJ2-3, with 11 bases identical to TRBD2. V lost 5 bases, J lost 5 bases, and 9 bases stayed unmatched. CDR1 SGHVS and CDR2 FNYEAQ come from the germline V gene. This CDR3 is 16 amino acids long. CDR3 coding DNA: TGTGCCAGCAGCAGAGGTAGCGGGGGGGCAGGAGATACGCAGTATTTT. Translating gives CASSRGSGGAGDTQYF.

The chain combines TRBV10-3 with TRBJ1-4, with 9 bases identical to TRBD1. Losses at the gene ends were 5 bases for V and 0 bases for J; bases not matched to a gene: 4. This CDR3 comprises 16 residues. Germline V gene lookup returns CDR1 ENHRY and CDR2 SYGVKD. The CDR3 region has the DNA TGTGCCATCAGTAGGGACAGGGCTTCAACTAATGAAAAACTGTTTTTT. It specifies CAISRDRASTNEKLFF.

This chain joins TRBV20-1 and TRBJ1-5; the D is unclear. The CDR3 contains 11 residues. Looked up from germline, CDR1 is DFQATT and CDR2 is SNEGSKA (reference sequence). Trimming removed 3 bases from V and 11 bases from J, with 11 bases in between. The CDR3 region is CSASEQLSQHF. As DNA, the CDR3 is TGCAGTGCTAGTGAACAGTTGTCCCAGCATTTT.

A remark on this clone: A junction boundary mismatches the germline segment, possibly from a read error. This rearrangement joins TRBV29-1 to TRBJ1-4, with 10 bases identical to TRBD1. The CDR3 runs to 14 residues. Germline V gene data show CDR1 as SQVTM and CDR2 as ANQGSEA. The CDR3 nucleotides read TGCAGCGTCGAAGGGACAGGGGCTAATGAAAAACTGTTTTTT. This translates into CSVEGTGANEKLFF.

V usage is TRBV4-1 and J usage is TRBJ1-6; no reliable D call. This CDR3 is 17 amino acids long. CDR1 is MGHRA, CDR2 YSYEKL, per germline. Between the trimmed V and J ends, which lost 0 bases and 4 bases, there was a span of 13 bases. DNA of the CDR3: TGCGCCAGCAGCCAAGATCCAGTGTTTGGTTATAATTCACCCCTCCACTTT. Protein: CASSQDPVFGYNSPLHF.

This clone showed up just once. The gene calls are TRBV5-1 and TRBJ2-3; 8 bases agree with TRBD1. Per the germline V gene, CDR1 is SGHRS and CDR2 is YFSETQ. With 3 bases clipped from V and 5 bases from J, the junction kept 5 bases outside the gene matches. There are 14 residues in the CDR3. The CDR3 DNA is TGCGCCAGCAGCTACGGACAGGGTGGAGATACGCAGTATTTT. Amino acids: CASSYGQGGDTQYF.

The chain couples TRBV7-8 to TRBJ1-6; D call uncertain. CDR3 length: 12 residues. Trimming removed 3 bases from V and 7 bases from J, with 4 bases in between. The germline gives CDR1 SGHVS, CDR2 FQNEAQ. Written as DNA, the CDR3 is TGTGCCAGCAGCTTTCAGAATTCACCCCTCCACTTT. Encoded protein: CASSFQNSPLHF.

CDR3 residues: CASSLTDTQYF. The DNA for the CDR3 is TGTGCCAGCAGTCTCACAGATACGCAGTATTTT. The chain joins TRBV27 to TRBJ2-3; no reliable D call. Between the trimmed V and J ends, which lost 5 bases and 2 bases, there was a span of 2 bases. This CDR3 is built from 11 residues. The germline V gene encodes CDR1 MNHEY and CDR2 SMNVEV (reference sequence).

CDR3 region: CASSDQADGSTDTQYF. The CDR3 DNA follows: TGTGCCAGCAGTGACCAAGCGGATGGCAGCACAGATACGCAGTATTTT. V is TRBV6-4 and J is TRBJ2-3; D may be TRBD2 (5 bases). The CDR3 totals 16 residues. Germline values: CDR1 MRHNA, CDR2 SNTAGT. V dropped 2 bases and J dropped 0 bases, with 12 bases sitting between them.

V usage is TRBV19 and J usage is TRBJ2-3; 12 nucleotides match TRBD1. The CDR3 totals 17 residues. From germline, CDR1 is LNHDA and CDR2 SQIVND (reference sequence). The trim removed 5 bases at V and 5 bases at J, leaving 11 bases unmatched. This CDR3 reads CASSLQTGTGGLDTQYF. CDR3 nucleotides: TGTGCCAGTAGTCTACAAACCGGGACAGGGGGCTTAGATACGCAGTATTTT.